This TCR beta chain was captured in a study of early T cells in non-severe SARS-CoV-2 infection. Germline V gives CDR1 DFQATT, CDR2 SNEGSKA (reference sequence). The CDR3 runs to 13 residues. V lost 6 bases to trimming and J lost 6 bases, with 15 bases between them. A single record per CDR3 protein comes from TCRdb applying MiXCR to the 5' RACE reads. This table holds 85,000 to 100,000 distinct CDR3 sequences, 16% found once. Here the sequenced sample was whole blood, taken at baseline. The chain uses TRBV20-1 and TRBJ2-1, with D perhaps TRBD2 (5 bases). This receptor was obtained from an adult who was a healthcare worker with PCR-confirmed SARS-CoV-2 infection or an uninfected control (not recorded which). This CDR3 reads CSAARRYRNEQFF. For the CDR3, the DNA is TGCAGTGCCGCAAGGAGGTACCGCAATGAGCAGTTCTTC.